The next 4 T cell receptor beta chains were all read from a single sample in a study of neoadjuvant anti-PD-1 for oral cavity cancer. Profiled with immunoSEQ multiplex PCR; TCRdb holds only in-frame clones, not every one. Of about 14,000 clones listed, roughly two thirds were seen once; the top ten hold over 3%. The material was PBMCs, obtained before nivolumab (anti-PD-1) treatment. The receptors here all came from a person aged 35-79 years with oral cavity squamous cell carcinoma.

The sample holds a few counts of this clone. The rearrangement uses TRBV28 and TRBJ2-4, with D possibly TRBD2 on 5 matching bases. This CDR3 is 14 amino acids long. V lost 3 bases and J lost 3, with 9 bases in between. The germline gives CDR1 MDHEN, CDR2 SYDVKM. CDR3 region: CASSFEGIKNIQYF. The CDR3 region has the DNA TGTGCCAGCAGTTTTGAGGGAATCAAAAACATTCAGTACTTC. Full variable domain (missing parts from reference TRBV28 and TRBJ2-4): DVKVTQSSRYLVKRTGEKVFLECVQDMDHENMFWYRQDPGLGLRLIYFSYDVKMKEKGDIPEGYSVSREKKERFSLILESASTNQTSMYLCASSFEGIKNIQYFGAGTRLSVL.

The V call is TRBV5-1, the J call TRBJ2-7; D ambiguous. V shed 0 bases and J shed 0 bases, with 10 bases lying between them. The CDR3 is 15 residues long. Germline CDR1 is SGHRS and CDR2 is YFSETQ. The CDR3 is CASSLAYGFSYEQYF. CDR3 coding DNA: TGCGCCAGCAGCTTGGCCTACGGTTTCTCCTACGAGCAGTACTTC. The full variable domain, its missing parts supplied by reference TRBV5-1 and TRBJ2-7, is KAGVTQTPRYLIKTRGQQVTLSCSPISGHRSVSWYQQTPGQGLQFLFEYFSETQRNKGNFPGRFSGRQFSNSRSEMNVSTLELGDSALYLCASSLAYGFSYEQYFGPGTRLTVT.

The chain joins TRBV5-1 to TRBJ1-4; 8 bases agree with TRBD1. Germline V CDR1 and CDR2: SGHRS, YFSETQ. J gave up 7 bases and V 4 bases, and 6 bases lay outside the gene matches. The CDR3 sequence is 14 residues long. The CDR3: CASSQGGTGEKLFF. CDR3 DNA: TGCGCCAGCAGCCAGGGCGGGACAGGTGAAAAACTGTTTTTT.

This clone was seen just once. The chain couples TRBV7-8 to TRBJ2-7; 8 bases are shared with TRBD1. V was pared by 5 bases and J by 7 bases, with 13 bases of the junction left unmatched. CDR1 is SGHVS and CDR2 is FQNEAQ in the germline V gene. The CDR3 covers 15 residues. The CDR3, as DNA: TGTGCCAGCAGCCGTTCCGGGACAGGCTTTCGGGAGCAGTACTTC. Its translation is CASSRSGTGFREQYF. The complete variable domain, with remaining parts taken from reference TRBV7-8 and TRBJ2-7, reads GAGVSQSPRYKVAKRGQDVALRCDPISGHVSLFWYQQALGQGPEFLTYFQNEAQLDKSGLPSDRFFAERPEGSVSTLKIQRTQQEDSAVYLCASSRSGTGFREQYFGPGTRLTVT.